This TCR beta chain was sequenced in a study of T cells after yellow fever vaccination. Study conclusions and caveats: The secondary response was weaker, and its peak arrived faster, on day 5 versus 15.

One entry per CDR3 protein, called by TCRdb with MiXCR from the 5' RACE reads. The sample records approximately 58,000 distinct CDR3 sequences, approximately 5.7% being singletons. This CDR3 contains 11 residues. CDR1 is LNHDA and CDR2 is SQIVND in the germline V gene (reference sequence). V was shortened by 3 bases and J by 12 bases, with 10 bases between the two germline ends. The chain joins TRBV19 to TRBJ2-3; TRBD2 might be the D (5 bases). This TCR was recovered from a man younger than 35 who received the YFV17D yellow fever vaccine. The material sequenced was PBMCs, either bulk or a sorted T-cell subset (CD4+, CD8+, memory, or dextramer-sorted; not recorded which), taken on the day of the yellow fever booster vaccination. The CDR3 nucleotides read TGTGCCAGTAGTATTGGAGGAATTCAGTATTTT. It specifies CASSIGGIQYF.